The 27 T cell receptor beta chains reported below all come from one sample, sequenced in a study of type 1 and type 2 diabetes patients. Genomic DNA was the PCR template. The TCR beta CDR3 region was amplified using 30 forward and 13 reverse primers. TCRdb independently ran MiXCR on the multiplex PCR reads; one entry per CDR3 protein. Counted here are about 250,000 distinct CDR3 sequences, approximately 45% occurring once; the ten biggest clones make up roughly an eighth. The source material was peripheral blood mononuclear cells (PBMCs). The receptors here all came from a young man with type 2 diabetes.

This clonotype was counted once. The CDR3 DNA is TGTGCCAGCAGCTCTCCGGACATCACCCCCTTAAACTATGGCTACACCTTC. Translated: CASSSPDITPLNYGYTF. The chain has TRBV11-2 and TRBJ1-2, with D possibly being TRBD1 (5 bases). Trimming removed 4 bases from V and 2 bases from J, with 20 bases in between. Per germline, CDR1 SGHAT and CDR2 FQNNGV. The CDR3 totals 17 residues. Filled out from reference TRBV11-2 and TRBJ1-2, the complete variable domain reads EAGVAQSPRYKIIEKRQSVAFWCNPISGHATLYWYQQILGQGPKLLIQFQNNGVVDDSQLPKDRFSAERLKGVDSTLKIQPAKLEDSAVYLCASSSPDITPLNYGYTFGSGTRLTVV.

The chain is built from TRBV20-1 and TRBJ2-3; D may be TRBD1 or TRBD2 (5 bases each). Germline-derived CDR1 and CDR2 are DFQATT and SNEGSKA (reference sequence). Trimming took off 6 bases at V and 3 bases at J, with 16 bases between the two ends. The CDR3 totals 14 residues. CDR3 DNA: TGCAGTGCCTTGGGGGTCGAGGGTACAGATACGCAGTATTTT. This sequence encodes CSALGVEGTDTQYF.

There are a few counts of this clonotype. This chain links TRBV6-1 with TRBJ2-7; TRBD1 aligns across 10 bases. With V trimmed by 3 bases and J by 6 bases, 8 bases remained unmatched. CDR3 length equals 15 residues. Germline values: CDR1 MNHNS, CDR2 SASEGT. This CDR3 reads CASSEPGQGNGEQYF. The CDR3 DNA follows: TGTGCCAGCAGTGAGCCGGGACAGGGGAACGGCGAGCAGTACTTC.

The chain uses TRBV5-1 and TRBJ2-5, with D tentatively TRBD1 or TRBD2 (5 bases each). The CDR3 length is 15 residues. CDR1 SGHRS and CDR2 YFSETQ come from the germline V gene. V lost 1 base and J 3 bases, leaving 13 bases between the germline ends. CDR3 nucleotide sequence: TGCGCCAGCAGCTTGTTCCCAGGGACCGAAGAGACCCAGTACTTC. Encoded protein: CASSLFPGTEETQYF. The full variable domain, in which reference TRBV5-1 and TRBJ2-5 provide the parts outside the CDR3, is KAGVTQTPRYLIKTRGQQVTLSCSPISGHRSVSWYQQTPGQGLQFLFEYFSETQRNKGNFPGRFSGRQFSNSRSEMNVSTLELGDSALYLCASSLFPGTEETQYFGPGTRLLVL.

This sequence joins TRBV7-9 and TRBJ2-2; TRBD2 might be the D (6 bases). This CDR3 region has 13 residues. V was pared by 5 bases and J by 4 bases, with 8 bases between. In germline, CDR1 is SEHNR, CDR2 FQNEAQ (reference sequence). As DNA, the CDR3 is TGTGCCAGCAGCCATAGCGGCACCGGGGAGCTGTTTTTT. As protein: CASSHSGTGELFF. The whole variable domain, filled in from reference TRBV7-9 and TRBJ2-2, reads DTGVSQNPRHKITKRGQNVTFRCDPISEHNRLYWYRQTLGQGPEFLTYFQNEAQLEKSRLLSDRFSAERPKGSFSTLEIQRTEQGDSAMYLCASSHSGTGELFFGEGSRLTVL.

This chain joins TRBV7-9 and TRBJ2-3, with D unresolved. The ends were cut back, 5 bases at V and 4 bases at J, with 16 bases in the middle. CDR3 length: 15 amino acids. CDR1 and CDR2 (germline): SEHNR, FQNEAQ (reference sequence). The CDR3 region is CASSTQRQNADTQYF. In nucleotides, the CDR3 is TGTGCCAGCAGCACGCAGCGACAAAACGCAGATACGCAGTATTTT.

Turning to this clonotype: At one of its ends the junction is not consistent with the germline gene, which may arise from a read error. CDR3 sequence (DNA): TGCGCCAGCAGCCAGCGGGGGGGCCTAGAGACCCGGTACTTC. This sequence encodes CASSQRGGLETRYF. The chain recombines TRBV4-1 with TRBJ2-5, with 9 bases aligning to TRBD2. This CDR3 is 14 amino acids long. CDR1 MGHRA and CDR2 YSYEKL come from the germline V gene.

Remarks on this clonotype: A read error is likely, as this CDR3 ends without the conserved phenylalanine or tryptophan. The chain has TRBV29-1 and TRBJ1-4, with D tentatively TRBD1 (6 bases). This CDR3 comprises 14 residues. V was cut by 5 bases and J by 0 bases, with 10 bases left in between. Per germline, CDR1 SQVTM and CDR2 ANQGSEA. The CDR3 loop is CSVRGTATNEKLFY. The CDR3 coding sequence is TGCAGCGTTAGGGGGACTGCAACTAATGAAAAACTGTTTTAT.

The CDR3 sequence: CASSWPPVGTSGRGSYNEQFF. For the CDR3, the DNA is TGTGCCAGCAGTTGGCCCCCGGTTGGGACTAGCGGGAGAGGATCCTACAATGAGCAGTTCTTC. This chain links TRBV25-1 with TRBJ2-1, with 14 bases aligning to TRBD2. Trimming removed 5 bases from V and 1 base from J; junction bases left unmatched: 16. Germline V lookup: CDR1 MGHDK, CDR2 SYGVNS. The CDR3 runs to 21 residues.

The chain employs TRBV9 and TRBJ2-3; the D is unclear. The CDR3 has 14 amino acids. Trimming removed 4 bases at V and 0 bases at J, with 9 bases between. Germline CDR1 is SGDLS and CDR2 is YYNGEE. The CDR3 loop is CASSPPASTDTQYF. Written as DNA, the CDR3 is TGTGCCAGCAGCCCACCCGCGAGCACAGATACGCAGTATTTT.

This clonotype was detected only a few times. This chain connects TRBV10-3 to TRBJ2-2; unclear D gene. Germline CDR1 reads ENHRY; CDR2 reads SYGVKD. This CDR3 is built from 14 residues. Trimming removed 6 bases at V and 3 bases at J, with 11 bases between. CDR3 in amino acids: CAIRRTDHTGELFF. The CDR3 DNA follows: TGTGCCATCAGAAGGACGGACCACACCGGGGAGCTGTTTTTT.

The chain joins TRBV6-5 to TRBJ2-1; no firm D call. V lost 2 bases and J 5 bases, leaving 13 bases between the germline ends. This CDR3 has 15 amino acids. Germline CDR1 reads MNHEY; CDR2 reads SVGAGI. The CDR3 nucleotides are TGTGCCAGCAGTTACGAACGACCCGGCAACAATGAGCAGTTCTTC. It is translated as CASSYERPGNNEQFF.

The sample holds a few counts of this clonotype. The chain is built from TRBV25-1 and TRBJ2-3; either TRBD1 or TRBD2 may fit D (5 bases each). CDR3 length: 15 residues. V was cut by 5 bases and J by 0 bases, with 12 bases left in between. The germline gives CDR1 MGHDK, CDR2 SYGVNS. In DNA form, the CDR3 reads TGTGCCAGCAGTCCCGGGACGGCGAGCACAGATACGCAGTATTTT. Its translation: CASSPGTASTDTQYF.

This clonotype was observed a few times. This sequence joins TRBV11-2 and TRBJ2-2; D uncertain. V was shortened by 7 bases and J by 0 bases, with 6 bases between the two germline ends. The CDR3 consists of 13 residues. Germline CDR1 SGHAT, CDR2 FQNNGV. CDR3 nucleotide sequence: TGTGCCAGCACCCCTACGAACACCGGGGAGCTGTTTTTT. Protein sequence: CASTPTNTGELFF.

This clonotype was observed a handful of times. This chain links TRBV19 with TRBJ2-2; 7 bases agree with TRBD2. V dropped 4 bases and J dropped 4; count of bases not matched to a gene: 6. Germline V lookup: CDR1 LNHDA, CDR2 SQIVND (reference sequence). The CDR3 is 15 residues long. In DNA, the CDR3 is TGTGCCAGTAGTACCCGACTAGCTATCACCGGGGAGCTGTTTTTT. It is translated as CASSTRLAITGELFF.

This clonotype was detected ten times or more. This chain joins TRBV15 and TRBJ1-6, with D possibly matching TRBD1 (5 bases). The CDR3 has 16 residues. The germline gives CDR1 LNHNV, CDR2 YYDKDF (reference sequence). V lost 5 bases and J 10 bases, leaving 21 bases between the germline ends. The CDR3 DNA sequence: TGTGCCACCAGCGGGGGGTTGCGGGCAGCCGGATCACCCCTCCACTTT. Translation: CATSGGLRAAGSPLHF.

This chain uses TRBV15 with TRBJ2-7; tentative D call: TRBD2 (5 bases). Germline loops: CDR1 LNHNV, CDR2 YYDKDF (reference sequence). There are 14 residues in the CDR3. Deletions cut 3 bases from V and 3 bases from J, with 12 bases between. The CDR3 sequence is CATSSESGYYEQYF. CDR3 bases: TGTGCCACCAGCAGTGAGTCGGGATACTACGAGCAGTACTTC. Full variable domain (missing parts from reference TRBV15 and TRBJ2-7): DAMVIQNPRYQVTQFGKPVTLSCSQTLNHNVMYWYQQKSSQAPKLLFHYYDKDFNNEADTPDNFQSRRPNTSFCFLDIRSPGLGDTAMYLCATSSESGYYEQYFGPGTRLTVT.

This chain uses TRBV20-1 with TRBJ2-3; 12 positions match TRBD2. The CDR3 loop spans 16 amino acids. V lost 6 bases, J lost 0 bases, and 7 bases stayed unmatched. Germline CDR1 is DFQATT and CDR2 is SNEGSKA (reference sequence). The CDR3 here is CSATGLAGFSTDTQYF. The CDR3 DNA reads TGCAGTGCCACGGGACTAGCGGGTTTTAGCACAGATACGCAGTATTTT.

This sequence joins TRBV20-1 and TRBJ2-5, with unresolved D. The germline V and J ends were trimmed by 3 bases and 0 bases, with 14 bases remaining between them. Looked up from germline, CDR1 is DFQATT and CDR2 is SNEGSKA (reference sequence). The CDR3 runs to 15 residues. The CDR3 loop is CSARRTVMNQETQYF. The CDR3 DNA follows: TGCAGTGCTAGGCGGACGGTAATGAACCAAGAGACCCAGTACTTC.

The chain uses TRBV7-2 and TRBJ2-5; D is unresolved. This CDR3 has 12 amino acids. Germline CDR1 SGHTA, CDR2 FQGNSA. Deletions cut 5 bases from V and 5 bases from J, with 9 bases between. The CDR3 reads CASSAYGETQYF. CDR3 DNA sequence: TGTGCCAGCAGCGCTTATGGGGAGACCCAGTACTTC.

This clonotype was observed many times. The chain recombines TRBV25-1 with TRBJ2-7; D is unresolved. The CDR3 sequence is 13 residues long. The germline V and J ends were trimmed by 5 bases and 7 bases, with 15 bases remaining between them. Germline CDR1 is MGHDK and CDR2 is SYGVNS. The CDR3 DNA sequence: TGTGCCAGCAGTATCGGCCGTTCCCATGAGCAGTACTTC. Its translation: CASSIGRSHEQYF.

J is TRBJ2-1 and V is TRBV19, with 11 bases identical to TRBD2. The ends lost 2 bases at V and 6 bases at J; junction bases unmatched: 3. From germline, CDR1 is LNHDA and CDR2 SQIVND (reference sequence). The CDR3 extends over 15 amino acids. The CDR3 here is CASSIIAGGANEQFF. The CDR3, as DNA: TGTGCCAGTAGTATAATAGCGGGGGGGGCCAATGAGCAGTTCTTC.

The V call is TRBV19, the J call TRBJ1-1, with D unresolved. The CDR3 spans 14 residues. The germline CDR1 and CDR2 sequences are LNHDA and SQIVND (reference sequence). Deletions cut 8 bases from V and 7 bases from J, with 20 bases between. This chain's CDR3 is CASSVTTGGSEAFF. The CDR3 coding sequence is TGTGCCAGTTCCGTAACTACTGGAGGCAGTGAAGCTTTCTTT.

The gene calls are TRBV18 and TRBJ1-6; D is unresolved. V lost 3 bases to trimming and J lost 6 bases, with 9 bases between them. The CDR3 has 14 residues. The germline V gene encodes CDR1 KGHSH and CDR2 LQKENI. CDR3 in DNA: TGTGCCAGCTCACCCAGCGACGGTAATTCACCCCTCCACTTT. As protein: CASSPSDGNSPLHF.

The chain employs TRBV7-9 and TRBJ1-1; 10 positions match TRBD1. Germline CDR1 is SEHNR and CDR2 is FQNEAQ (reference sequence). CDR3 length: 14 residues. Unmatched junction bases numbered 4, after V lost 3 bases and J lost 6 bases. CDR3 sequence (DNA): TGTGCCAGCAGCTTGTTTGACAGGGGGCCTGAAGCTTTCTTT. Amino acid sequence: CASSLFDRGPEAFF.

This chain connects TRBV2 to TRBJ2-3, with 10 bases fitting TRBD2. The germline gives CDR1 SNHLY, CDR2 FYNNEI. V gave up 5 bases and J gave up 3 bases; unmatched junction bases: 2. The CDR3 consists of 14 residues. The DNA of the CDR3 is TGTGCCAGCAGTCCGGGACTAGCGACAGATACGCAGTATTTT. It encodes CASSPGLATDTQYF.

The chain joins TRBV27 to TRBJ1-2, with D possibly TRBD1 on 6 matching bases. This CDR3 is built from 14 residues. The V and J ends lost 6 bases and 3 bases respectively, with 14 bases between them. Germline V gives CDR1 MNHEY, CDR2 SMNVEV (reference sequence). The CDR3 sequence: CASSSGGADYGYTF. CDR3 sequence (DNA): TGTGCCAGCAGCAGCGGGGGGGCGGACTATGGCTACACCTTC.